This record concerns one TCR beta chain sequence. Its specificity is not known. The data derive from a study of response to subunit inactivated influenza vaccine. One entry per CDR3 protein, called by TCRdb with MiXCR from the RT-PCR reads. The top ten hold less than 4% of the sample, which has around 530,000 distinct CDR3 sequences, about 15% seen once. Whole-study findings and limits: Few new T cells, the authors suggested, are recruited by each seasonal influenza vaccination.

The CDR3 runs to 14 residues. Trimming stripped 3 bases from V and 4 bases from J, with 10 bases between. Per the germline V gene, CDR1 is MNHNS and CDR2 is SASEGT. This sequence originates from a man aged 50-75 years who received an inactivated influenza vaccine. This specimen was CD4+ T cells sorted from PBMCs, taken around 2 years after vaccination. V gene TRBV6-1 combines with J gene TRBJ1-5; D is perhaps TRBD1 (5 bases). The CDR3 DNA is TGTGCCAGCAGTGAGGGACCGAGTAATCAGCCCCAGCATTTT. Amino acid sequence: CASSEGPSNQPQHF.